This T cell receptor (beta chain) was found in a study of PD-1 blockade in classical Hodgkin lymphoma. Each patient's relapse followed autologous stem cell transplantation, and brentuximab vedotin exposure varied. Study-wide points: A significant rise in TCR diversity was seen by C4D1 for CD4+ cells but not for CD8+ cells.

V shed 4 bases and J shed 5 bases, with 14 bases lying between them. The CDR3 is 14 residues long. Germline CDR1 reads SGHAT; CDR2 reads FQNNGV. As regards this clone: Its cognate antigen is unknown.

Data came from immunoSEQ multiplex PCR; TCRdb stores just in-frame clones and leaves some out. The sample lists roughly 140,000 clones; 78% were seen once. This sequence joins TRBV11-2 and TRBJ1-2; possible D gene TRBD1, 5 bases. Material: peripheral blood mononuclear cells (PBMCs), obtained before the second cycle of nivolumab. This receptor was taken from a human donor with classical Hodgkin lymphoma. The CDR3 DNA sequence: TGTGCCAGCAGCTACACCGCGGGACTATATGGCTACACCTTC. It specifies CASSYTAGLYGYTF.